Only one count was recorded for the clone carrying this TCR beta chain. This sample is part of a study of blood T cell repertoires in COVID-19. Trimming shortened V by 6 bases and J by 6 bases, and 29 bases separated the two germline ends. This CDR3 region has 18 residues. The germline CDR1 and CDR2 sequences are MNHGY and SVAAGI. Clones were read by immunoSEQ multiplex PCR, and TCRdb kept only the in-frame ones, dropping some. This table has under 300,000 clones, more than 85% appearing once. The chain has TRBV6-9 and TRBJ1-2, with D possibly TRBD1 on 5 matching bases. Material for sequencing was peripheral blood. This TCR came from a man in his late teens or twenties with active or convalescent COVID-19. The CDR3 here is CASSPGGEQAGRSDGYTF. The CDR3, as DNA: TGTGCCAGCAGCCCCGGGGGGGAACAGGCCGGCAGGTCCGATGGCTACACCTTC.